The 11 T cell receptor beta chains listed next were all sequenced from one sample in a study of blood T cells in healthy people across ages. For the second PCR, which ran for about 6 to 11 cycles, a sample-barcoded 5' primer and a J-beta primer mix were used. In TCRdb, the 5' RACE reads were re-called with MiXCR into one record per CDR3 protein. The table has some 900,000 distinct CDR3 sequences, about 48% seen once. The source material was blood. Every receptor here comes from a man younger than 40 in good health.

The chain has TRBV7-9 and TRBJ2-1; TRBD2 matches 8 bases. V was clipped by 5 bases and J by 5 bases; unmatched bases: 8. This CDR3 has 15 residues. CDR1 and CDR2 (germline): SEHNR, FQNEAQ (reference sequence). The CDR3 sequence: CASSPPGGGNNEQFF. CDR3 in DNA: TGTGCCAGCAGCCCCCCCGGGGGGGGGAACAATGAGCAGTTCTTC.

About this clonotype itself: A read error may produce the germline difference seen at one junction end. V usage is TRBV18 and J usage is TRBJ2-3; the D call may be TRBD1 or TRBD2 (6 bases each). In germline, CDR1 is KGHSH, CDR2 LQKENI. The CDR3 consists of 17 residues. The CDR3, as DNA: TGTGCCGGCTCACTTGTTGGCGGGACACTATTCACAGATACGCAGTATTTT. Translated, it gives CAGSLVGGTLFTDTQYF.

The sample holds a few counts of this clonotype. J is TRBJ1-5 and V is TRBV5-6, with 7 bases identical to TRBD1. J gave up 1 base and V 4 bases, and 8 bases lay outside the gene matches. This CDR3 comprises 16 residues. Germline V gene lookup returns CDR1 SGHDT and CDR2 YYEEEE. CDR3 amino acids: CASSISGTASNQPQHF. The CDR3 nucleotides are TGTGCCAGCAGCATCTCCGGGACAGCGAGCAATCAGCCCCAGCATTTT.

As for this clonotype: An end of the junction does not agree with germline; a read error may underlie this. V and J are TRBV7-6 and TRBJ1-5, with D possibly being TRBD1 (5 bases). This CDR3 is 14 amino acids long. The germline V gene has CDR1 SGHVS and CDR2 FNYEAQ. CDR3 region: CAGSQGASNQPQHF. The CDR3 DNA reads TGTGCCGGCAGCCAGGGCGCAAGCAATCAGCCCCAGCATTTT.

This clonotype came up many times. This sequence may be a read error, since a much larger clone differs from it by one base. The chain has TRBV4-2 and TRBJ2-5; weak D call: TRBD2 (6 bases). Germline CDR1 LGHNA, CDR2 YNFKEQ. The length of the CDR3 is 15 residues. Trimming took 0 bases from V and 11 from J, leaving 19 bases between them. CDR3 in DNA: TGTGCCAGCAGCCAAGAGACGACTAGAGTCGATGAGCAGTACTTC. Encoded protein: CASSQETTRVDEQYF.

This chain links TRBV6-2 or TRBV6-3 with TRBJ1-1; D is perhaps TRBD1 (6 bases). The V end lost 2 bases, the J end lost 5 bases, and 18 bases lay between the germline ends. Germline V gene lookup returns CDR1 MNHEY and CDR2 SVGEGT. This CDR3 is built from 16 residues. CDR3 in amino acids: CASSYRGAGARTEAFF. CDR3 in DNA: TGTGCCAGCAGTTACCGGGGGGCAGGGGCGCGGACTGAAGCTTTCTTT.

The chain carries TRBV7-2 and TRBJ2-3; the match to TRBD2 covers 15 bases. The CDR3 covers 17 residues. V lost 4 bases to trimming and J lost 8 bases; unmatched junction nucleotides: 10. Germline V CDR1 and CDR2: SGHTA, FQGNSA. CDR3 loop: CASSSGTSGGSRGTQYF. In DNA form, the CDR3 reads TGTGCCAGCAGCTCTGGGACTAGCGGGGGGTCACGGGGTACGCAGTATTTT.

This clonotype was found a few times. The V and J genes are TRBV5-6 and TRBJ2-7; tentatively, D is TRBD2 (5 bases). The CDR3 covers 14 residues. V gave up 0 bases and J gave up 4 bases, with 11 bases separating them. The germline gives CDR1 SGHDT, CDR2 YYEEEE. The DNA for the CDR3 is TGTGCCAGCAGCTTGGTTGTTGGGGAGTACGAGCAGTACTTC. Residues: CASSLVVGEYEQYF.

This clonotype has only a few counts. The rearrangement links TRBV27 to TRBJ2-4; TRBD1 matches at 10 bases. The CDR3 contains 15 residues. J lost 8 bases, V lost 5 bases, and 9 bases had no gene match. Looked up from germline, CDR1 is MNHEY and CDR2 is SMNVEV (reference sequence). As DNA, the CDR3 is TGTGCCAGCAGTCCCTGGACAGGGGGTGGGTACATTCAGTACTTC. This codes for CASSPWTGGGYIQYF.

This clonotype turned up a few times. The chain couples TRBV28 to TRBJ2-1; TRBD1 matches 10 bases. This CDR3 has 14 residues. Germline CDR1 reads MDHEN; CDR2 reads SYDVKM. V gave up 5 bases and J gave up 7 bases; unmatched junction bases: 5. CDR3 loop: CASSPTGGENEQFF. CDR3 DNA sequence: TGTGCCAGCAGTCCGACAGGGGGCGAGAATGAGCAGTTCTTC.

The rearrangement uses TRBV29-1 and TRBJ2-3; D perhaps matches TRBD2 (6 bases). This CDR3 has 15 amino acids. Germline V gene data show CDR1 as SQVTM and CDR2 as ANQGSEA. V gave up 1 base and J gave up 0 bases, with 11 bases separating them. The CDR3 bases are TGCAGCGTTGAAGTCGCGGGGTGGAGCACAGATACGCAGTATTTT. The encoded protein is CSVEVAGWSTDTQYF.